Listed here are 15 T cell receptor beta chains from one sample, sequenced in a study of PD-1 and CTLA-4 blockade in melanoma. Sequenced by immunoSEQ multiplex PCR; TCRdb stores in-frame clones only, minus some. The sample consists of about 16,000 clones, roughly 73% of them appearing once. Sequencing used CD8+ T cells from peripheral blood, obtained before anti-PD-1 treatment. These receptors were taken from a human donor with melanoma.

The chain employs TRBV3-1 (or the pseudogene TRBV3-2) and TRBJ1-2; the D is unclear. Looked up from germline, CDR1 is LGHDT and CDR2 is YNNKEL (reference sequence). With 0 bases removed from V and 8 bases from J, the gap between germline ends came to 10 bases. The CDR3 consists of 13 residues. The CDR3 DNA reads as TGTGCCAGCAGCCAAGAATCTGGCTGGGGCTACACCTTC. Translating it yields CASSQESGWGYTF.

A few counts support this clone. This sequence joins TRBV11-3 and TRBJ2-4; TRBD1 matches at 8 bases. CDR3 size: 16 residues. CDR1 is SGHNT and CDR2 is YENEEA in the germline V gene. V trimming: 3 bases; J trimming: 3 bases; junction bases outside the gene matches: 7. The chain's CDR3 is CASSFRGRDVKNIQYF. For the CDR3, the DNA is TGTGCCAGCAGCTTCAGGGGGCGTGACGTCAAAAACATTCAGTACTTC.

The CDR3 DNA reads as TGTGCCAGCAGTGAAGAGCCCCGAGTAGGGGGAAACTACGAGCAGTACTTC. It specifies CASSEEPRVGGNYEQYF. The chain links TRBV2 to TRBJ2-7; the D gene is possibly TRBD1 (6 bases). The CDR3 has 17 residues. The germline V and J ends were trimmed by 1 base and 3 bases, with 19 bases remaining between them. Germline assignment: CDR1 SNHLY and CDR2 FYNNEI.

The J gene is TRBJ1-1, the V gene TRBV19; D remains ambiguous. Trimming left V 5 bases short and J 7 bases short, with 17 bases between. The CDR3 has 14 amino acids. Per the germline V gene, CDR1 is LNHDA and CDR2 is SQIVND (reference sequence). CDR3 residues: CASSSNAAGNEAFF. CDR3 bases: TGTGCCAGTAGTTCCAACGCGGCGGGGAATGAAGCTTTCTTT.

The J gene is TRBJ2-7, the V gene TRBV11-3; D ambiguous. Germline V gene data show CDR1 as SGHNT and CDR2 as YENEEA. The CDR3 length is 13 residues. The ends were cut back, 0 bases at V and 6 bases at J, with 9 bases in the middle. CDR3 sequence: CASSLDGVPEQYF. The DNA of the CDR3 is TGTGCCAGCAGCTTAGATGGGGTTCCCGAGCAGTACTTC. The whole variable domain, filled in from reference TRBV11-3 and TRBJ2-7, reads EAGVVQSPRYKIIEKKQPVAFWCNPISGHNTLYWYLQNLGQGPELLIRYENEEAVDDSQLPKDRFSAERLKGVDSTLKIQPAELGDSAVYLCASSLDGVPEQYFGPGTRLTVT.

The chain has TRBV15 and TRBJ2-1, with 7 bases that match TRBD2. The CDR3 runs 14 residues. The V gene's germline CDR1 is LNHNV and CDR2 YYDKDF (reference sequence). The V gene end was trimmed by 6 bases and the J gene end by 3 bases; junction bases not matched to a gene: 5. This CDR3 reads CATSSGGRYNEQFF. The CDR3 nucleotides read TGTGCCACCAGTTCGGGGGGACGCTACAATGAGCAGTTCTTC.

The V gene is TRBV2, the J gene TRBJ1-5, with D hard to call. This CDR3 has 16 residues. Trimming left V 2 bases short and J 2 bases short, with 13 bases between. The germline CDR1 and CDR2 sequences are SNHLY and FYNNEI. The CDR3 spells CASSERSSHGNQPQHF. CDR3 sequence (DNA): TGTGCCAGCAGTGAACGGTCCAGCCATGGCAATCAGCCCCAGCATTTT.

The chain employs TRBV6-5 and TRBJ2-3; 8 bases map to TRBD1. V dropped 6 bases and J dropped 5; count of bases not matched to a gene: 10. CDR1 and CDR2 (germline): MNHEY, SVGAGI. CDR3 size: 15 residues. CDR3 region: CASSHPWDRRDTQYF. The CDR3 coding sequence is TGTGCCAGCAGCCACCCCTGGGACAGGCGAGATACGCAGTATTTT.

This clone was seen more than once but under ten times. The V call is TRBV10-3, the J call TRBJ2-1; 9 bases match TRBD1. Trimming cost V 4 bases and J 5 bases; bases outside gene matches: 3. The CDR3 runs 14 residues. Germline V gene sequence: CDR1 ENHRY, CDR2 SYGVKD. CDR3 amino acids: CAISGGQGDNEQFF. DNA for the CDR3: TGTGCCATCAGTGGGGGACAGGGCGACAATGAGCAGTTCTTC.

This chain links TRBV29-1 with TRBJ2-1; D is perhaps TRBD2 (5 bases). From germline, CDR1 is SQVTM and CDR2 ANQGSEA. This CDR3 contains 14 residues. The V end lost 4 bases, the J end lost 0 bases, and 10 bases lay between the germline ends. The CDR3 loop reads CSVAGLVSYNEQFF. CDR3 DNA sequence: TGCAGCGTTGCAGGACTCGTCTCCTACAATGAGCAGTTCTTC.

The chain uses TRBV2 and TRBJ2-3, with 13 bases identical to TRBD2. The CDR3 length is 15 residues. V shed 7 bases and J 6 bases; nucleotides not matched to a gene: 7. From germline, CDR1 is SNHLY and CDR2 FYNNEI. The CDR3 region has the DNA TGTGCCAGCATGCGACTAGCGGGAGGCTATGATACGCAGTATTTT. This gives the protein CASMRLAGGYDTQYF.

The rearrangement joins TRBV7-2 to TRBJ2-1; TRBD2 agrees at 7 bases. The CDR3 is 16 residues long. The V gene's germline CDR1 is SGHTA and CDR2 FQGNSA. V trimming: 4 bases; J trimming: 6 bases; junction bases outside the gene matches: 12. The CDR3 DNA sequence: TGTGCCAGCAGCTGGACGGCGGGAGAGGCGGTCAATGAGCAGTTCTTC. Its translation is CASSWTAGEAVNEQFF.

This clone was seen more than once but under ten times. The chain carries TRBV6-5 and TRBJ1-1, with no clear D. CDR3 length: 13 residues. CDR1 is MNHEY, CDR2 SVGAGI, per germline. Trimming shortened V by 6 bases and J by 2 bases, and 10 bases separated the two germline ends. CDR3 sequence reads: CASRSVENTEAFF. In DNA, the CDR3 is TGTGCCAGCAGGTCAGTGGAAAACACTGAAGCTTTCTTT.

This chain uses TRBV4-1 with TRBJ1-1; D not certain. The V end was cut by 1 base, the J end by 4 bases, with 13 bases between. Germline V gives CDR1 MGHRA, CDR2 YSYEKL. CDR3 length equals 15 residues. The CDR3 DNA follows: TGCGCCAGCAGCCAAGCAAGCATAAGGGCCACTGAAGCTTTCTTT. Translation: CASSQASIRATEAFF.

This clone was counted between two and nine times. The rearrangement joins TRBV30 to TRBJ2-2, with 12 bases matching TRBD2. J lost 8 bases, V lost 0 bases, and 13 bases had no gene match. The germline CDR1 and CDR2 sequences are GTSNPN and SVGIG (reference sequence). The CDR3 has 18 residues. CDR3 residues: CAWSVLELAGGPAGELFF. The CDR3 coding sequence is TGTGCCTGGAGTGTACTGGAGCTAGCGGGAGGGCCAGCGGGGGAGCTGTTTTTT.